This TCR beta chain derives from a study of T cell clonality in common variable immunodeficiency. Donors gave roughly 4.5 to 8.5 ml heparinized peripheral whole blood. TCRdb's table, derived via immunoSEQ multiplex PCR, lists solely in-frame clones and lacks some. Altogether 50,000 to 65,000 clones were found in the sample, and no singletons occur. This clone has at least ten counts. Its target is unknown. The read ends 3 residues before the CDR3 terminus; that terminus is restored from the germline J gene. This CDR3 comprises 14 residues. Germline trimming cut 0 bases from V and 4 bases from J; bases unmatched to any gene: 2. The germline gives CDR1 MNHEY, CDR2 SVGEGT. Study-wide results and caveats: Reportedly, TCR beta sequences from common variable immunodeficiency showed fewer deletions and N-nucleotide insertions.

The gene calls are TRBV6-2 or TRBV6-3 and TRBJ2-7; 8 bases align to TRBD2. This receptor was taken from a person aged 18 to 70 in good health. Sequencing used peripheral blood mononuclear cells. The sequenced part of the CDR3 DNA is TGTGCCAGCAGTTACTCGAGCGGGAGATACGAG. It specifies CASSYSSGRYE. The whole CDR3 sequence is CASSYSSGRYEQYF.